These 25 T cell receptor beta chains came from one sample sequenced in a study of blood T cell repertoires in COVID-19. The assay was immunoSEQ multiplex PCR, and TCRdb's table has in-frame clones only and misses some. The sample records tens of thousands of clones, approximately 90% being singletons. Specimen: peripheral blood. These TCRs come from a human donor in a cohort sampled during active COVID-19.

This chain connects TRBV11-1 to TRBJ2-7; TRBD1 agrees at 9 bases. V trimming: 1 base; J trimming: 1 base; junction bases outside the gene matches: 2. The CDR3 spans 15 residues. Per the germline V gene, CDR1 is SGHAT and CDR2 is FQDESV (reference sequence). CDR3 amino acids: CASSLVGTGSYEQYF. CDR3 nucleotides: TGTGCCAGCAGCTTAGTGGGGACAGGGTCCTACGAGCAGTACTTC.

The V call is TRBV6-5, the J call TRBJ2-7; 8 nucleotides align to TRBD1. There are 14 residues in the CDR3. In germline, CDR1 is MNHEY, CDR2 SVGAGI. The V and J ends lost 4 bases and 2 bases, in that order; junction bases with no gene match: 4. CDR3 protein: CASSSGTGTYEQYF. For the CDR3, the DNA is TGTGCCAGCAGTTCCGGGACAGGAACCTACGAGCAGTACTTC.

The genes are TRBV7-9 and TRBJ1-6, with 9 nucleotides matching TRBD1. CDR1 is SEHNR, CDR2 FQNEAQ, per germline (reference sequence). The CDR3 length is 14 residues. Trimming cost V 4 bases and J 9 bases; bases outside gene matches: 4. CDR3 region: CASSYGTGSSPLHF. As DNA, the CDR3 is TGTGCCAGCAGCTACGGGACAGGGAGTTCACCCCTCCACTTT.

CDR3 DNA sequence: TGTGCCAGCAGCTTGGAGCTGAACACTGAAGCTTTCTTT. It yields the protein CASSLELNTEAFF. V gene TRBV5-4 combines with J gene TRBJ1-1; D is undetermined. V shed 0 bases and J shed 0 bases, with 3 bases lying between them. This CDR3 spans 13 amino acids. The germline V gene encodes CDR1 SGHNT and CDR2 YYREEE (reference sequence).

Only a few counts were recorded for this clone. The rearrangement links TRBV6-4 to TRBJ2-3, with D unresolved. The CDR3 sequence is 16 residues long. Trimming took 0 bases from V and 0 from J, leaving 10 bases between them. Germline CDR1 reads MRHNA; CDR2 reads SNTAGT. CDR3 bases: TGTGCCAGCAGTGACTCGGTAGATACTAGCACAGATACGCAGTATTTT. It codes for CASSDSVDTSTDTQYF.

The chain employs TRBV24-1 and TRBJ2-1, with no clear D. Germline CDR1 reads KGHDR; CDR2 reads SFDVKD. The V end lost 7 bases, the J end lost 12 bases, and 18 bases lay between the germline ends. This CDR3 has 13 amino acids. This CDR3 reads CATSYNVGFGQFF. CDR3 coding DNA: TGTGCCACCAGCTATAACGTCGGGTTTGGGCAGTTCTTC.

The chain carries TRBV4-3 and TRBJ2-3, with 10 nucleotides matching TRBD2. Germline values: CDR1 LGHNA, CDR2 YSLEER. The CDR3 is 14 amino acids. V trimming: 5 bases; J trimming: 9 bases; junction bases outside the gene matches: 8. The CDR3 nucleotides read TGCGCCAGCAGCTCTTGGACTAGCGGTTACACGCAGTATTTT. It yields the protein CASSSWTSGYTQYF.

This clone occurred once. In DNA form, the CDR3 reads TGCGCCAGCAGCCAAGAACAGATGGCTCCTTATTCACCCCTCCACTTT. Residues: CASSQEQMAPYSPLHF. This rearrangement joins TRBV4-1 to TRBJ1-6; D is undetermined. Germline assignment: CDR1 MGHRA and CDR2 YSYEKL. The CDR3 has 16 residues. Deletions cut 0 bases from V and 8 bases from J, with 14 bases between.

This rearrangement joins TRBV19 to TRBJ2-5, with 12 bases lining up with TRBD2. The germline gives CDR1 LNHDA, CDR2 SQIVND (reference sequence). With V trimmed by 6 bases and J by 2 bases, 4 bases remained unmatched. The CDR3 is 15 amino acids. The DNA of the CDR3 is TGTGCCAGTAGGATGACTAGCGGGGGTCAAGAGACCCAGTACTTC. This translates into CASRMTSGGQETQYF.

V and J are TRBV19 and TRBJ2-5, with D unclear. The CDR3 extends over 13 amino acids. Trimming took off 5 bases at V and 1 base at J, with 8 bases between the two ends. Germline CDR1 and CDR2: LNHDA and SQIVND (reference sequence). The CDR3 spells CASSPPSQETQYF. CDR3 in DNA: TGTGCCAGTAGTCCCCCCAGCCAAGAGACCCAGTACTTC.

In DNA, the CDR3 is TGTGCCTGGAGTGTACTAGGTAGCAATCAGCCCCAGCATTTT. This gives the protein CAWSVLGSNQPQHF. The V gene is TRBV30, the J gene TRBJ1-5; D is uncertain. V lost 0 bases to trimming and J lost 0 bases, with 6 bases between them. This CDR3 has 14 amino acids. Germline V gene sequence: CDR1 GTSNPN, CDR2 SVGIG (reference sequence).

The V gene is TRBV2, the J gene TRBJ2-7, with 9 nucleotides matching TRBD2. V lost 7 bases, J lost 2 bases, and 6 bases stayed unmatched. This CDR3 has 14 amino acids. The V gene's germline CDR1 is SNHLY and CDR2 FYNNEI. This CDR3 is CASNVASGAYEQYF. The CDR3 DNA sequence: TGTGCCAGCAATGTCGCTAGCGGGGCCTACGAGCAGTACTTC.

This chain links TRBV7-9 with TRBJ1-2; D is possibly TRBD1 (5 bases). This CDR3 has 15 amino acids. Trimming left V 1 base short and J 7 bases short, with 16 bases between. The germline V gene encodes CDR1 SEHNR and CDR2 FQNEAQ (reference sequence). CDR3 bases: TGTGCCAGCAGCTTAGACTTCCGCAGGGTGGGTGGCTACACCTTC. This gives the protein CASSLDFRRVGGYTF.

J is TRBJ2-3 and V is TRBV19; TRBD1 matches at 10 bases. The CDR3 has 16 residues. Germline CDR1 and CDR2: LNHDA and SQIVND (reference sequence). Germline trimming cut 6 bases from V and 3 bases from J; bases unmatched to any gene: 9. CDR3 DNA sequence: TGTGCCAGTAGACGGGGACAGGGGATAAGTACAGATACGCAGTATTTT. Its protein is CASRRGQGISTDTQYF. Based on the CDR3 plus reference TRBV19 and TRBJ2-3, the full variable domain is DGGITQSPKYLFRKEGQNVTLSCEQNLNHDAMYWYRQDPGQGLRLIYYSQIVNDFQKGDIAEGYSVSREKKESFPLTVTSAQKNPTAFYLCASRRGQGISTDTQYFGPGTRLTVL.

The sample holds one count of this clone. The chain employs TRBV27 and TRBJ2-3, with 7 bases identical to TRBD2. The CDR3 has 16 residues. The germline gives CDR1 MNHEY, CDR2 SMNVEV (reference sequence). Trimming removed 5 bases from V and 3 bases from J; junction bases left unmatched: 11. The CDR3 is CASSPRGGGVTDTQYF. CDR3 bases: TGTGCCAGCAGTCCGCGCGGCGGGGGTGTTACAGATACGCAGTATTTT.

This chain uses TRBV6-5 with TRBJ1-1; 7 nucleotides match TRBD1. Germline V gives CDR1 MNHEY, CDR2 SVGAGI. The V and J ends lost 4 bases and 3 bases, in that order; junction bases with no gene match: 2. The CDR3 is made up of 13 amino acids. The CDR3 loop is CASSWDRYTEAFF. As DNA, the CDR3 is TGTGCCAGCAGTTGGGACAGATACACTGAAGCTTTCTTT.

The CDR3 DNA follows: TGTGCCAGCAGCCAAGTAGCCGGCACGAGGCCTGCAGATACGCAGTATTTT. It specifies CASSQVAGTRPADTQYF. This chain links TRBV4-2 with TRBJ2-3; D unclear. Germline V gene data show CDR1 as LGHNA and CDR2 as YNFKEQ. The CDR3 covers 17 residues. The ends were cut back, 1 base at V and 4 bases at J, with 18 bases in the middle.

The V call is TRBV5-4, the J call TRBJ1-2, with a weak D call TRBD1 (6 bases). Looked up from germline, CDR1 is SGHNT and CDR2 is YYREEE (reference sequence). The CDR3 runs 15 residues. V was trimmed by 0 bases and J by 3 bases, leaving 12 bases between them. The CDR3 DNA is TGTGCCAGCAGCTTGGATCTGGGGGCGGACTATGGCTACACCTTC. It translates to CASSLDLGADYGYTF.

This chain connects TRBV5-8 to TRBJ1-3, with TRBD1 identical over 10 bases. Germline lookup yields CDR1 SGHTS and CDR2 YDEGEE. V was clipped by 5 bases and J by 8 bases; unmatched bases: 10. The CDR3 is 15 residues long. CDR3 loop: CASSTGQGLSDTIYF. The CDR3 DNA is TGTGCCAGCAGTACGGGACAGGGGCTGAGCGACACCATATATTTT.

The V and J genes are TRBV4-2 and TRBJ1-4; D perhaps matches TRBD1 (6 bases). Germline V gives CDR1 LGHNA, CDR2 YNFKEQ. Trimming shortened V by 1 base and J by 2 bases, and 11 bases separated the two germline ends. The CDR3 runs 16 residues. CDR3: CASSQVPTGTNEKLFF. The CDR3 coding sequence is TGTGCCAGCAGCCAAGTCCCGACAGGTACTAATGAAAAACTGTTTTTT.

The J gene is TRBJ2-3, the V gene TRBV6-5, with 8 bases matching TRBD1. Unmatched junction bases numbered 8, after V lost 5 bases and J lost 4 bases. CDR1 and CDR2 (germline): MNHEY, SVGAGI. The CDR3 has 15 residues. CDR3 residues: CASSTRQGIADTQYF. DNA for the CDR3: TGTGCCAGCAGTACTCGACAGGGGATTGCAGATACGCAGTATTTT.

J is TRBJ2-1 and V is TRBV28; 11 nucleotides line up with TRBD2. The trim removed 5 bases at V and 3 bases at J, leaving 3 bases unmatched. Germline V gene sequence: CDR1 MDHEN, CDR2 SYDVKM. The CDR3 runs to 15 residues. CDR3 amino acids: CASSQTSGGYNEQFF. The CDR3 DNA sequence: TGTGCCAGCAGTCAAACTAGCGGGGGCTACAATGAGCAGTTCTTC.

This clone occurred once. This chain links TRBV11-2 with TRBJ1-1, with D possibly matching TRBD1 (5 bases). There are 15 residues in the CDR3. The ends were cut back, 0 bases at V and 5 bases at J, with 13 bases in the middle. Germline V gives CDR1 SGHAT, CDR2 FQNNGV. The CDR3 nucleotides read TGTGCCAGCAGCTTAGATCAGGCAGGGTTAACTGAAGCTTTCTTT. This gives the protein CASSLDQAGLTEAFF.

A single count supports this clone. The V and J genes are TRBV7-7 and TRBJ2-2; weak D call: TRBD1 (6 bases). CDR3 length equals 16 residues. V lost 2 bases, J lost 5 bases, and 15 bases lay in between. Germline V gene data show CDR1 as SSHAT and CDR2 as FNYEAQ (reference sequence). The CDR3 spells CASSLNPGASTGELFF. As DNA, the CDR3 is TGTGCCAGCAGCTTAAATCCAGGGGCATCTACCGGGGAGCTGTTTTTT.

The chain has TRBV13 and TRBJ2-6, with no clear D. V was clipped by 6 bases and J by 2 bases, with 5 bases between them. Germline V gene data show CDR1 as PRHDT and CDR2 as FYEKMQ (reference sequence). The CDR3 loop spans 13 amino acids. CDR3 loop: CASRQAGANVLTF. For the CDR3, the DNA is TGTGCCAGCAGACAAGCTGGGGCCAACGTCCTGACTTTC. Looking up the rest from reference TRBV13 and TRBJ2-6 gives the full variable domain: AAGVIQSPRHLIKEKRETATLKCYPIPRHDTVYWYQQGPGQDPQFLISFYEKMQSDKGSIPDRFSAQQFSDYHSELNMSSLELGDSALYFCASRQAGANVLTFGAGSRLTVL.